This passage covers 24 T cell receptor beta chains from one sample sequenced in a study of cytomegalovirus exposure and HLA in healthy donors. The PCR employed 60 Vbeta primers together with 13 Jbeta primers. TCRdb's copy holds only in-frame clones and misses some; the assay was immunoSEQ multiplex PCR. The table records roughly 180,000 clones, about three quarters of them present only once. Sequenced: PBMCs. The source of these receptors is a man aged 18 to 29 in good health and CMV-seronegative.

This clone was observed a few times. J is TRBJ2-5 and V is TRBV11-2; 8 positions agree with TRBD2. CDR3 length equals 16 residues. Germline trimming cut 3 bases from V and 1 base from J; bases unmatched to any gene: 7. Germline V lookup: CDR1 SGHAT, CDR2 FQNNGV. In DNA form, the CDR3 reads TGTGCCAGCAGCTTGGGACTAGGAGGGGGCCAAGAGACCCAGTACTTC. It codes for CASSLGLGGGQETQYF.

The gene calls are TRBV6-5 and TRBJ2-5; the match to TRBD1 covers 8 bases. The last part of the DNA fits TRBJ2-7 better; the J call may be wrong. CDR1 is MNHEY and CDR2 is SVGAGI in the germline V gene. The CDR3 length is 14 residues. The CDR3 sequence is CASGQGRFNYEQYF. In DNA, the CDR3 is TGTGCCAGCGGACAGGGAAGGTTTAACTACGAGCAGTACTTC.

The chain has TRBV5-1 and TRBJ2-1; tentatively, D is TRBD2 (5 bases). Germline V gene lookup returns CDR1 SGHRS and CDR2 YFSETQ. V lost 3 bases and J lost 0, with 7 bases in between. The CDR3 sequence is 14 residues long. The CDR3 coding sequence is TGCGCCAGCAGCTCCGGGAACTCCTACAATGAGCAGTTCTTC. It specifies CASSSGNSYNEQFF.

This clone was picked up a small number of times. The chain recombines TRBV30 with TRBJ2-3; D possibly corresponds to TRBD2 (6 bases). This CDR3 has 15 amino acids. Germline V lookup: CDR1 GTSNPN, CDR2 SVGIG (reference sequence). V lost 0 bases, J lost 5 bases, and 15 bases lay in between. CDR3 bases: TGTGCCTGGAGTGTAGGCCTAGCGATGGGAGATACGCAGTATTTT. It is translated as CAWSVGLAMGDTQYF.

The rearrangement joins TRBV7-3 to TRBJ2-3; D possibly corresponds to TRBD2 (7 bases). Germline-derived CDR1 and CDR2 are SGHTA and FQGTGA. The CDR3 length is 15 residues. The V and J ends lost 2 bases and 5 bases respectively, with 14 bases between them. The DNA of the CDR3 is TGTGCCAGCAGCTTAGAAGGGGGGGGAAGAGATACGCAGTATTTT. It yields the protein CASSLEGGGRDTQYF.

In its sample, this clone was seen a few times. This sequence joins TRBV4-2 and TRBJ2-1; 14 bases fit TRBD2. The germline V gene has CDR1 LGHNA and CDR2 YNFKEQ. The CDR3 loop spans 17 amino acids. The ends lost 3 bases at V and 10 bases at J; junction bases unmatched: 11. DNA of the CDR3: TGTGCCAGCAGCCAGGGGACTAGCGGGAGCACAATAAGAGAGCAGTTCTTC. Protein: CASSQGTSGSTIREQFF.

This clone appeared a few times. The CDR3 loop reads CASSPDQQATNEKLFF. The CDR3 DNA sequence: TGTGCCAGCTCACCGGATCAACAGGCAACTAATGAAAAACTGTTTTTT. The chain has TRBV18 and TRBJ1-4; D might be TRBD1 (5 bases). Looked up from germline, CDR1 is KGHSH and CDR2 is LQKENI. The CDR3 loop spans 16 amino acids. V dropped 3 bases and J dropped 0 bases, with 11 bases sitting between them.

The V and J genes are TRBV2 and TRBJ2-5; a weak D match, TRBD1 (6 bases). Deletions cut 6 bases from V and 5 bases from J, with 19 bases between. Looked up from germline, CDR1 is SNHLY and CDR2 is FYNNEI. This CDR3 comprises 15 residues. CDR3 nucleotides: TGTGCCAGCAGGGCCACTTACAGGGTCAGCGAGACCCAGTACTTC. It is translated as CASRATYRVSETQYF.

The chain has TRBV2 and TRBJ2-7, with a weak D call TRBD2 (5 bases). The length of the CDR3 is 16 residues. V was cut by 6 bases and J by 3 bases, with 21 bases left in between. Looked up from germline, CDR1 is SNHLY and CDR2 is FYNNEI. This CDR3 is CASRSASWRLVYEQYF. Written as DNA, the CDR3 is TGTGCCAGCAGGTCCGCCTCTTGGAGGCTAGTCTACGAGCAGTACTTC. The full variable domain, completed using reference TRBV2 and TRBJ2-7, is EPEVTQTPSHQVTQMGQEVILRCVPISNHLYFYWYRQILGQKVEFLVSFYNNEISEKSEIFDDQFSVERPDGSNFTLKIRSTKLEDSAMYFCASRSASWRLVYEQYFGPGTRLTVT.

The genes are TRBV5-1 and TRBJ2-7, with 16 positions matching TRBD2. The CDR3 length is 19 residues. Looked up from germline, CDR1 is SGHRS and CDR2 is YFSETQ. J gave up 0 bases and V 0 bases, and 6 bases lay outside the gene matches. Here the CDR3 DNA reads TGCGCCAGCAGCTTGGCCCCGGGACTAGCGGGGGGGATCTCCTACGAGCAGTACTTC. Translating gives CASSLAPGLAGGISYEQYF.

This sequence joins TRBV7-2 and TRBJ2-1, with D possibly TRBD2 on 5 matching bases. The length of the CDR3 is 13 residues. The germline CDR1 and CDR2 sequences are SGHTA and FQGNSA. Between the trimmed V and J ends, which lost 1 base and 8 bases, there was a span of 9 bases. For the CDR3, the DNA is TGTGCCAGCAGCTTAGGCACTAGTGATGAGCAGTTCTTC. This encodes CASSLGTSDEQFF.

Concerning this clone: An end of the junction differs from the germline gene, which may be a read error. The chain carries TRBV13 and TRBJ1-2; tentatively, D is TRBD1 (5 bases). Germline V CDR1 and CDR2: PRHDT, FYEKMQ (reference sequence). The CDR3 runs 16 residues. In DNA form, the CDR3 reads TGTGCCAGCAGCTTAGGAACCTGGCAGGGCGACAAGGGCTACCCCTTC. This codes for CASSLGTWQGDKGYPF.

The chain joins TRBV6-6 to TRBJ2-3, with TRBD1 matching 12 bases. V trimming: 5 bases; J trimming: 3 bases; junction bases outside the gene matches: 6. The CDR3 totals 16 residues. Germline V gene lookup returns CDR1 MNHNY and CDR2 SVGAGI (reference sequence). The CDR3 DNA is TGTGCCAGCAGTAAGGCGGGACAGGGGGCAACAGATACGCAGTATTTT. This translates into CASSKAGQGATDTQYF.

This rearrangement joins TRBV6-1 to TRBJ2-5; TRBD2 matches at 8 bases. CDR3 size: 13 residues. Germline lookup yields CDR1 MNHNS and CDR2 SASEGT. The J segment lost 4 bases and the V segment lost 5 bases, leaving 3 bases of the junction unmatched. The CDR3 is CASSTGGRETQYF. The DNA for the CDR3 is TGTGCCAGCAGTACGGGGGGGCGAGAGACCCAGTACTTC.

J is TRBJ1-1 and V is TRBV7-2; tentatively, D is TRBD1 (6 bases). The CDR3 length is 13 residues. Germline V gives CDR1 SGHTA, CDR2 FQGNSA. Trimming stripped 3 bases from V and 4 bases from J, with 9 bases between. The CDR3 here is CASSLWDITEAFF. In DNA form, the CDR3 reads TGTGCCAGCAGCTTGTGGGACATCACTGAAGCTTTCTTT.

The chain recombines TRBV11-3 with TRBJ2-3; D remains unclear. V lost 8 bases, J lost 6 bases, and 21 bases lay in between. From germline, CDR1 is SGHNT and CDR2 YENEEA. The CDR3 sequence is 15 residues long. The CDR3 DNA follows: TGTGCCAGCCTACGAAGAGGTCATGGTGAGGATACGCAGTATTTT. Translation: CASLRRGHGEDTQYF.

V is TRBV2 and J is TRBJ2-7; 8 bases fit TRBD1. Germline CDR1 SNHLY, CDR2 FYNNEI. Trimming took 4 bases from V and 6 from J; bases not matched to a gene: 11. The CDR3 has 15 amino acids. The CDR3 reads CASSGPGGEGPEQYF. CDR3 DNA sequence: TGTGCCAGCAGTGGCCCAGGGGGCGAAGGACCCGAGCAGTACTTC. Drawing the rest from reference TRBV2 and TRBJ2-7, the complete variable domain is EPEVTQTPSHQVTQMGQEVILRCVPISNHLYFYWYRQILGQKVEFLVSFYNNEISEKSEIFDDQFSVERPDGSNFTLKIRSTKLEDSAMYFCASSGPGGEGPEQYFGPGTRLTVT.

A note on this clone: The junction shows a germline mismatch at one end, possibly a read error. The genes are TRBV5-1 and TRBJ2-2; the match to TRBD1 covers 8 bases. CDR1 is SGHRS, CDR2 YFSETQ, per germline. The CDR3 has 14 amino acids. DNA for the CDR3: TGCGCCAGCAGCTTCCAGGGGGCGACCGGGGAGCTGTGTTTT. It translates to CASSFQGATGELCF.

The chain joins TRBV6-5 to TRBJ2-2; 7 nucleotides align to TRBD1. Germline lookup yields CDR1 MNHEY and CDR2 SVGAGI. The CDR3 length is 16 residues. V trimming: 0 bases; J trimming: 6 bases; junction bases outside the gene matches: 7. Here the CDR3 DNA reads TGTGCCAGCAGTTACTCGAAAAGGGGGCTGGCCGGGGAGCTGTTTTTT. It specifies CASSYSKRGLAGELFF.

The chain recombines TRBV4-3 with TRBJ2-2; 7 positions match TRBD1. This CDR3 contains 15 residues. The V and J ends lost 3 bases and 5 bases, in that order; junction bases with no gene match: 6. CDR1 and CDR2 from the germline V gene are LGHNA and YSLEER. The CDR3, as DNA: TGCGCCAGCAGCCAGGTCGACAGGGCAACCGGGGAGCTGTTTTTT. Translating it yields CASSQVDRATGELFF.

This chain connects TRBV11-2 to TRBJ2-7; D uncertain. V was shortened by 4 bases and J by 2 bases, with 15 bases between the two germline ends. Per germline, CDR1 SGHAT and CDR2 FQNNGV. CDR3 length equals 15 residues. The CDR3, as DNA: TGTGCCAGCAGCTCTTTTCGACTCCGGACCTACGAGCAGTACTTC. Its translation is CASSSFRLRTYEQYF.

This chain connects TRBV4-1 to TRBJ2-1; a weak D match, TRBD1 (6 bases). The CDR3 sequence is 15 residues long. The germline V and J ends were trimmed by 3 bases and 1 base, with 10 bases remaining between them. Germline loops: CDR1 MGHRA, CDR2 YSYEKL. The CDR3 DNA follows: TGCGCCAGCAGCCACGAGGGGGAGTCCTACAATGAGCAGTTCTTC. Translation: CASSHEGESYNEQFF.

This clone was recorded once. Within the sample, other DNA sequences also encode this same CDR3. The V call is TRBV27, the J call TRBJ1-1, with TRBD1 as a possible D gene (6 bases). V lost 5 bases and J lost 11, with 18 bases in between. Germline loops: CDR1 MNHEY, CDR2 SMNVEV (reference sequence). The CDR3 runs 13 residues. The CDR3 here is CASSVSVGAWAFF. The CDR3, as DNA: TGTGCCAGCAGTGTCTCTGTGGGGGCCTGGGCTTTCTTT.

The chain employs TRBV15 and TRBJ2-1; D possibly corresponds to TRBD1 (5 bases). This CDR3 contains 11 residues. Germline values: CDR1 LNHNV, CDR2 YYDKDF (reference sequence). The ends were cut back, 1 base at V and 10 bases at J, with 5 bases in the middle. The chain's CDR3 is CATSRGTEQFF. The CDR3 nucleotides read TGTGCCACCAGCAGAGGGACAGAGCAGTTCTTC.